The 26 T cell receptor beta chains below were found in one sample sequenced in a study of OX40 agonist ivuxolimab in advanced cancers. Produced via immunoSEQ multiplex PCR; TCRdb's table is partial and in-frame only. The sample includes about 83,000 clones, around 92% of them seen just once. The sample in question was CD4+ or CD8+ T cells sorted from blood, obtained in a trial of the OX40 agonist ivuxolimab. These receptors all come from an adult with an advanced solid tumor such as melanoma, head and neck, liver or kidney cancer.

This chain links TRBV7-2 with TRBJ2-2; 7 positions match TRBD2. Germline V lookup: CDR1 SGHTA, CDR2 FQGNSA. The CDR3 length is 18 residues. Trimming at V came to 5 bases and at J to 5 bases, leaving 17 bases not matched to a gene. The CDR3 loop reads CASSHPWIGSGPTGELFF. The DNA for the CDR3 is TGTGCCAGCAGCCATCCGTGGATCGGTAGCGGGCCAACCGGGGAGCTGTTTTTT.

V usage is TRBV2 and J usage is TRBJ1-5; D gene ambiguous. Germline assignment: CDR1 SNHLY and CDR2 FYNNEI. The germline V and J ends were trimmed by 2 bases and 9 bases, with 14 bases remaining between them. The CDR3 covers 14 residues. The CDR3 region has the DNA TGTGCCAGCAGTGAAACGGTACCTGGGTTGCCCCAGCATTTT. As protein: CASSETVPGLPQHF.

The chain uses TRBV4-3 and TRBJ1-2; 7 bases align to TRBD1. After removal of 1 base from V and 7 bases from J, the junction contained 9 bases not matched to a gene. The CDR3 is 15 residues long. Germline loops: CDR1 LGHNA, CDR2 YSLEER. CDR3 nucleotides: TGCGCCAGCAGCCAAGGAATGACAGGGCTGGGTGGCTACACCTTC. It codes for CASSQGMTGLGGYTF.

J is TRBJ2-1 and V is TRBV6-5; 7 nucleotides match TRBD2. Germline V CDR1 and CDR2: MNHEY, SVGAGI. The J segment lost 9 bases and the V segment lost 8 bases, leaving 1 base of the junction unmatched. CDR3 length equals 10 residues. CDR3 loop: CASWEGEQFF. In DNA form, the CDR3 reads TGTGCCAGCTGGGAGGGTGAGCAGTTCTTC.

J is TRBJ2-1 and V is TRBV2; unclear D gene. Germline CDR1 SNHLY, CDR2 FYNNEI. The CDR3 runs 11 residues. The V gene lost 3 bases and the J gene lost 7 bases, with 4 bases spanning the gap. For the CDR3, the DNA is TGTGCCAGCAGTGAGGGTAATGAGCAGTTCTTC. Its translation: CASSEGNEQFF.

The chain couples TRBV5-8 to TRBJ2-5; 10 bases line up with TRBD1. Trimming took 5 bases from V and 7 from J; bases not matched to a gene: 14. CDR1 is SGHTS and CDR2 is YDEGEE in the germline V gene. CDR3 length equals 16 residues. The CDR3 region has the DNA TGTGCCAGCAGTGGAAGCGACAGGGGGCTGGGAGGGACCCAGTACTTC. Protein product: CASSGSDRGLGGTQYF.

CDR3 loop: CASSLSGNTHNEQFF. CDR3 DNA: TGTGCCAGCAGCTTAAGCGGAAATACTCACAATGAGCAGTTCTTC. This chain connects TRBV7-3 to TRBJ2-1; no reliable D call. The CDR3 extends over 15 amino acids. Germline-derived CDR1 and CDR2 are SGHTA and FQGTGA. The V end was cut by 1 base, the J end by 5 bases, with 12 bases between.

The rearrangement uses TRBV27 and TRBJ1-2; no clear D gene. There are 13 residues in the CDR3. Trimming removed 2 bases at V and 7 bases at J, with 11 bases between. Germline V gene data show CDR1 as MNHEY and CDR2 as SMNVEV (reference sequence). CDR3 in amino acids: CASSLGGSGGYTF. The DNA for the CDR3 is TGTGCCAGCAGTTTAGGCGGATCTGGTGGCTACACCTTC.

The rearrangement links TRBV2 to TRBJ2-5; D is perhaps TRBD1 (5 bases). The last part of the DNA fits TRBJ2-7 better; the J call may be wrong. Germline V lookup: CDR1 SNHLY, CDR2 FYNNEI. The CDR3 is 13 residues long. The CDR3 protein is CASSAGFSYEQYF. CDR3 in DNA: TGTGCCAGCAGTGCAGGGTTCTCCTACGAGCAGTACTTC.

V gene TRBV19 combines with J gene TRBJ1-1, with a possible D match to TRBD1 (6 bases). The CDR3 covers 15 residues. Germline CDR1 LNHDA, CDR2 SQIVND (reference sequence). The V and J ends lost 3 bases and 0 bases respectively, with 11 bases between them. The CDR3 is CASSIHREVNTEAFF. CDR3 DNA sequence: TGTGCCAGTAGTATCCACAGGGAGGTGAACACTGAAGCTTTCTTT.

V and J are TRBV7-9 and TRBJ1-5; D is possibly TRBD1 (5 bases). Trimming removed 4 bases at V and 5 bases at J, with 18 bases between. Per germline, CDR1 SEHNR and CDR2 FQNEAQ (reference sequence). This CDR3 region has 16 residues. The CDR3 region is CASSSSGSHADQPQHF. In DNA form, the CDR3 reads TGTGCCAGCAGCTCGTCAGGGTCTCACGCCGATCAGCCCCAGCATTTT.

The chain is built from TRBV9 and TRBJ2-3, with 10 bases matching TRBD2. Germline values: CDR1 SGDLS, CDR2 YYNGEE. CDR3 size: 17 residues. J lost 4 bases, V lost 3 bases, and 11 bases had no gene match. CDR3 coding DNA: TGTGCCAGCAGCGCACAGATAAGCGGGGGGGCCCCAGATACGCAGTATTTT. Protein product: CASSAQISGGAPDTQYF.

The genes are TRBV5-1 and TRBJ2-3, with 12 bases fitting TRBD2. J was trimmed by 4 bases and V by 1 base; bases with no gene match: 7. The CDR3 sequence is 17 residues long. Germline values: CDR1 SGHRS, CDR2 YFSETQ. The chain's CDR3 is CASSLTGLAGFPDTQYF. The CDR3 nucleotides read TGCGCCAGCAGCTTGACCGGACTAGCGGGGTTTCCAGATACGCAGTATTTT. The full variable domain, completed using reference TRBV5-1 and TRBJ2-3, is KAGVTQTPRYLIKTRGQQVTLSCSPISGHRSVSWYQQTPGQGLQFLFEYFSETQRNKGNFPGRFSGRQFSNSRSEMNVSTLELGDSALYLCASSLTGLAGFPDTQYFGPGTRLTVL.

The CDR3 sequence is CANTVRGGRVQETQYF. The CDR3 nucleotides are TGCGCCAACACCGTGCGGGGGGGCCGCGTCCAAGAGACCCAGTACTTC. The gene calls are TRBV23-1 and TRBJ2-5; TRBD2 aligns across 9 bases. TRBV23-1 is marked as an open reading frame, function uncertain. V trimming: 10 bases; J trimming: 1 base; junction bases outside the gene matches: 13. The CDR3 sequence is 16 residues long.

The chain employs TRBV6-6 and TRBJ2-5; TRBD2 is a possible D gene (5 bases). The CDR3 is 15 residues long. Germline V gene sequence: CDR1 MNHNY, CDR2 SVGAGI (reference sequence). Trimming stripped 8 bases from V and 1 base from J, with 17 bases between. Here the CDR3 DNA reads TGTGCCAGCCAACAGCTCGGGGATCCCCAAGAGACCCAGTACTTC. Its translation: CASQQLGDPQETQYF.

The J gene is TRBJ1-2, the V gene TRBV4-1; D remains unclear. CDR3 length equals 12 residues. Per the germline V gene, CDR1 is MGHRA and CDR2 is YSYEKL. V lost 6 bases to trimming and J lost 2 bases, with 7 bases between them. DNA for the CDR3: TGCGCCAGCAGGGGAGTCAACTATGGCTACACCTTC. This gives the protein CASRGVNYGYTF.

This chain uses TRBV10-3 with TRBJ2-1; possible D gene TRBD2, 6 bases. V lost 10 bases and J lost 5, with 21 bases in between. Germline values: CDR1 ENHRY, CDR2 SYGVKD. The CDR3 has 15 residues. CDR3 protein: CATLVGGWENNEQFF. The CDR3 nucleotides read TGTGCCACCCTCGTTGGGGGGTGGGAAAACAATGAGCAGTTCTTC.

The chain combines TRBV2 with TRBJ2-2; tentative D call: TRBD2 (5 bases). The CDR3 consists of 18 residues. In germline, CDR1 is SNHLY, CDR2 FYNNEI. Trimming stripped 0 bases from V and 1 base from J, with 15 bases between. DNA of the CDR3: TGTGCCAGCAGTGAAGCTATAAGCGGAAGTGTGAACACCGGGGAGCTGTTTTTT. As protein: CASSEAISGSVNTGELFF.

The rearrangement joins TRBV5-1 to TRBJ1-6; a possible D gene is TRBD1 (6 bases). Germline V gene data show CDR1 as SGHRS and CDR2 as YFSETQ. The CDR3 runs to 14 residues. The ends were cut back, 2 bases at V and 8 bases at J, with 11 bases in the middle. CDR3 bases: TGCGCCAGCAGCTTCGGGGGCTTGGATTCACCCCTCCACTTT. It codes for CASSFGGLDSPLHF.

The chain links TRBV4-1 to TRBJ2-7, with D maybe TRBD2 (6 bases). CDR3 size: 14 residues. Trimming removed 0 bases from V and 6 bases from J, with 12 bases in between. The germline V gene has CDR1 MGHRA and CDR2 YSYEKL. Written as DNA, the CDR3 is TGCGCCAGCAGCCAAGATCGAGGAGGGCCCGAGCAGTACTTC. This codes for CASSQDRGGPEQYF.

The count of this clone is one. J is TRBJ2-7 and V is TRBV7-9, with D perhaps assigned TRBD1 or TRBD2 (5 bases each). The CDR3 is 12 amino acids. V was shortened by 5 bases and J by 3 bases, with 8 bases between the two germline ends. The germline gives CDR1 SEHNR, CDR2 FQNEAQ (reference sequence). The chain's CDR3 is CASSGTVYEQYF. In DNA, the CDR3 is TGTGCCAGCAGCGGGACGGTCTACGAGCAGTACTTC.

This clone has a handful of counts. This sequence joins TRBV7-9 and TRBJ2-3; D remains unclear. The V gene lost 1 base and the J gene lost 0 bases, with 2 bases spanning the gap. This CDR3 has 13 amino acids. Germline CDR1 is SEHNR and CDR2 is FQNEAQ (reference sequence). The chain's CDR3 is CASSLDSTDTQYF. The CDR3 DNA sequence: TGTGCCAGCAGCTTAGACAGCACAGATACGCAGTATTTT.

This clone has a single count. The chain uses TRBV7-2 and TRBJ1-1, with D uncertain. V was cut by 1 base and J by 2 bases, with 20 bases left in between. The CDR3 sequence is 18 residues long. Germline V gene lookup returns CDR1 SGHTA and CDR2 FQGNSA. CDR3: CASSLVVPAGPKNTEAFF. In nucleotides, the CDR3 is TGTGCCAGCAGCTTAGTGGTGCCCGCGGGCCCAAAAAACACTGAAGCTTTCTTT.

The rearrangement uses TRBV27 and TRBJ2-7; the D gene could be TRBD1 or TRBD2 (6 bases each). The CDR3 totals 14 residues. V shed 4 bases and J shed 3 bases, with 13 bases lying between them. Germline values: CDR1 MNHEY, CDR2 SMNVEV (reference sequence). Here the CDR3 reads CASSWGAEHYEQYF. In DNA form, the CDR3 reads TGTGCCAGCAGTTGGGGGGCAGAGCACTACGAGCAGTACTTC.

This chain joins TRBV15 and TRBJ1-1, with D unresolved. CDR1 is LNHNV and CDR2 is YYDKDF in the germline V gene (reference sequence). V lost 0 bases to trimming and J lost 7 bases, with 12 bases between them. The CDR3 sequence is 14 residues long. CDR3 bases: TGTGCCACCAGCAGAGATCGAGAGAGTGGTGAAGCTTTCTTT. This translates into CATSRDRESGEAFF.

The V and J genes are TRBV7-9 and TRBJ2-7, with 7 bases aligning to TRBD1. CDR3 length: 16 amino acids. Trimming cost V 5 bases and J 2 bases; bases outside gene matches: 12. The germline gives CDR1 SEHNR, CDR2 FQNEAQ (reference sequence). CDR3: CASSTNRQGEAYEQYF. The DNA of the CDR3 is TGTGCCAGCAGCACGAACCGACAGGGAGAAGCCTACGAGCAGTACTTC.